Below, one T cell receptor beta chain is given with its context. Its antigen is still unknown. Trimming took off 6 bases at V and 7 bases at J, with 16 bases between the two ends. This CDR3 spans 15 amino acids. CDR1 SEHNR and CDR2 FQNEAQ come from the germline V gene (reference sequence). Only one heparinised blood draw was taken per donor, and its volume averaged approximately 0.11 L. The investigators reverse transcribed all of the isolated RNA, so they sequenced expressed TCRB transcripts. The protocol was immunoSEQ multiplex PCR, while the TCRdb copy is restricted to in-frame clones and leaves out a portion. This repertoire shows under 400,000 clones, over 10% found once; its top ten account for about 0.01%. The entry originates in a study of beta chain features in type 1 diabetes. About the study: Across every sample, some 110 million sorted cells were examined in total. General study findings and limits: Sequencing of cDNA might inflate the share of cells that strongly express TCR. A moderate, significant TCRB CDR3 shortening appeared in type 1 diabetes across four CD4+ subsets.

Input material: naive CD4+ T cells from blood. This rearrangement joins TRBV7-9 to TRBJ1-6, with D possibly matching TRBD1 (6 bases). This receptor was taken from a woman in her late teens or twenties with type 1 diabetes. In nucleotides, the CDR3 is TGTGCCAGCAGGCCCAAGGGGGTGGTGAATTCACCCCTCCACTTT. It codes for CASRPKGVVNSPLHF.